This passage covers 7 T cell receptor beta chains from one sample sequenced in a study of beta chain features in type 1 diabetes. Which antigens these TCRs recognize remains unknown. Investigators reverse transcribed all isolated RNA, so they sequenced expressed TCRB transcripts. Libraries were prepared by immunoSEQ multiplex PCR; TCRdb keeps only in-frame clonotypes and omits some of them. Here the sample spans some 110,000 clones, over 15% being singletons. Study outcomes and limitations: TCRB CDR3s from Type 1 diabetes patients were moderately but significantly shorter in all four CD4+ subsets.

Specimen: central memory CD4+ T cells from blood. All receptors come from a man aged 30 to 45 with type 1 diabetes.

This clone has ten or more counts. The chain carries TRBV5-1 and TRBJ2-7; tentatively, D is TRBD1 (5 bases). The V gene lost 3 bases and the J gene lost 2 bases, with 15 bases spanning the gap. The CDR3 sequence is 15 residues long. Germline CDR1 reads SGHRS; CDR2 reads YFSETQ. The CDR3 bases are TGCGCCAGCAGCTCAACAGGCGGCCCTACCTACGAGCAGTACTTC. Translation: CASSSTGGPTYEQYF.

V gene TRBV9 combines with J gene TRBJ1-1; weak D call: TRBD1 (6 bases). The CDR3 is 13 residues long. Trimming left V 2 bases short and J 5 bases short, with 10 bases between. CDR1 is SGDLS and CDR2 is YYNGEE in the germline V gene. The CDR3 protein is CASSVDRQTEAFF. CDR3 DNA sequence: TGTGCCAGCAGCGTGGACAGACAAACTGAAGCTTTCTTT.

V usage is TRBV6-1 and J usage is TRBJ2-1; D remains ambiguous. The CDR3 sequence is 12 residues long. Germline CDR1 MNHNS, CDR2 SASEGT. Deletions cut 6 bases from V and 0 bases from J, with 3 bases between. The CDR3 bases are TGTGCCAGCAGGGACTCCTACAATGAGCAGTTCTTC. Residues: CASRDSYNEQFF.

This chain links TRBV30 with TRBJ2-4; D is uncertain. The CDR3 loop spans 15 amino acids. Germline V gene sequence: CDR1 GTSNPN, CDR2 SVGIG (reference sequence). V lost 3 bases and J lost 8, with 20 bases in between. In DNA, the CDR3 is TGTGCCTGGAGCGATCTATACCCCGGGTCGGACATTCAGTACTTC. It is translated as CAWSDLYPGSDIQYF.

The V gene is TRBV18, the J gene TRBJ2-7; 7 bases fit TRBD1. The CDR3 has 13 residues. Losses at the gene ends were 4 bases for V and 2 bases for J; bases not matched to a gene: 2. Germline V gene data show CDR1 as KGHSH and CDR2 as LQKENI. CDR3 nucleotide sequence: TGTGCCAGCTCACTCGGGACAGCCTACGAGCAGTACTTC. Translation gives CASSLGTAYEQYF.

CDR3 sequence reads: CASSVSMNTEAFF. The CDR3 nucleotides are TGTGCCAGCAGCGTATCTATGAACACTGAAGCTTTCTTT. This sequence joins TRBV9 and TRBJ1-1; D is undetermined. The germline gives CDR1 SGDLS, CDR2 YYNGEE. The V and J ends lost 1 base and 0 bases respectively, with 4 bases between them. The length of the CDR3 is 13 residues.

Concerning this clone: This same CDR3 is encoded by further DNA sequences in the sample. The chain employs TRBV5-1 and TRBJ2-5, with TRBD1 identical over 8 bases. Losses at the gene ends were 2 bases for V and 4 bases for J; bases not matched to a gene: 4. Germline values: CDR1 SGHRS, CDR2 YFSETQ. The CDR3 totals 14 residues. In nucleotides, the CDR3 is TGCGCCAGCAGCTTAGGGACAGGAAGAGAGACCCAGTACTTC. This encodes CASSLGTGRETQYF.